A single sample is the source of the 25 T cell receptor beta chains below, sequenced in a study of blood T cell repertoires in COVID-19. The protocol was immunoSEQ multiplex PCR, while the TCRdb copy is restricted to in-frame clones and leaves out a portion. The table includes 130,000 to 150,000 clones, around 80% detected once. Sequencing input: peripheral blood. The receptors were sampled from a man in his fifties or sixties with acute or convalescent COVID-19.

The chain carries TRBV14 and TRBJ2-2; 8 bases map to TRBD1. Germline CDR1 is SGHDN and CDR2 is FVKESK. The CDR3 sequence is 15 residues long. V was clipped by 4 bases and J by 5 bases; unmatched bases: 6. CDR3 sequence (DNA): TGTGCCAGCAGCCCCTTGACAGGGGTGACCGGGGAGCTGTTTTTT. Encoded protein: CASSPLTGVTGELFF.

V and J are TRBV2 and TRBJ1-5; TRBD1 might be the D (6 bases). Trimming removed 4 bases from V and 7 bases from J, with 14 bases in between. The germline V gene encodes CDR1 SNHLY and CDR2 FYNNEI. The CDR3 has 14 amino acids. CDR3: CASSGGAGDQPQHF. CDR3 bases: TGTGCCAGCAGTGGAGGGGCAGGGGACCAGCCCCAGCATTTT.

CDR3 amino acids: CASSGGYDEQYF. The CDR3 nucleotides read TGTGCCAGCAGCGGAGGGTACGACGAGCAGTACTTC. The chain uses TRBV28 and TRBJ2-7; TRBD2 might be the D (6 bases). Germline CDR1 reads MDHEN; CDR2 reads SYDVKM. With 6 bases removed from V and 5 bases from J, the gap between germline ends came to 11 bases. The length of the CDR3 is 12 residues.

The chain has TRBV9 and TRBJ2-5; 8 positions agree with TRBD2. CDR1 SGDLS and CDR2 YYNGEE come from the germline V gene. V gave up 6 bases and J gave up 5 bases; unmatched junction bases: 9. The CDR3 sequence is 14 residues long. The DNA of the CDR3 is TGTGCCAGCACCCCAGCCAGCGGGAGTGAGACCCAGTACTTC. This sequence encodes CASTPASGSETQYF.

V and J are TRBV30 and TRBJ2-7, with D maybe TRBD1 (5 bases). Germline V gene lookup returns CDR1 GTSNPN and CDR2 SVGIG (reference sequence). This CDR3 region has 13 residues. V was pared by 7 bases and J by 3 bases, with 16 bases between. CDR3 nucleotide sequence: TGTGCCTCTTCTGGGGCCGGAGACTACGAGCAGTACTTC. The encoded protein is CASSGAGDYEQYF.

V and J are TRBV3-1 (or the pseudogene TRBV3-2) and TRBJ2-7, with D possibly matching TRBD2 (6 bases). CDR1 and CDR2 (germline): LGHDT, YNNKEL (reference sequence). The CDR3 has 13 residues. The V end lost 4 bases, the J end lost 2 bases, and 9 bases lay between the germline ends. The CDR3 loop is CASSPEGTYEQYF. CDR3 nucleotide sequence: TGTGCCAGCAGCCCGGAGGGCACCTACGAGCAGTACTTC.

The rearrangement links TRBV5-1 to TRBJ1-1; tentatively, D is TRBD1 (6 bases). V was cut by 4 bases and J by 0 bases, with 13 bases left in between. This CDR3 has 15 amino acids. Germline lookup yields CDR1 SGHRS and CDR2 YFSETQ. The CDR3: CASSVGTLLNTEAFF. The CDR3 DNA follows: TGCGCCAGCAGCGTCGGGACACTCTTGAACACTGAAGCTTTCTTT.

CDR3 coding DNA: TGTGCCAGCAGCTTAAGGACTAGCGGGAGAGACGAGCAGTACTTC. Translating gives CASSLRTSGRDEQYF. The chain recombines TRBV5-6 with TRBJ2-7; 13 nucleotides match TRBD2. V was clipped by 2 bases and J by 5 bases; unmatched bases: 4. In germline, CDR1 is SGHDT, CDR2 YYEEEE. The CDR3 is made up of 15 amino acids.

The rearrangement links TRBV7-2 to TRBJ2-4, with 7 bases that match TRBD1. Trimming at V came to 5 bases and at J to 7 bases, leaving 8 bases not matched to a gene. Germline assignment: CDR1 SGHTA and CDR2 FQGNSA. The CDR3 runs 14 residues. CDR3 amino acids: CASSPTGAQNIQYF. CDR3 sequence (DNA): TGTGCCAGCAGCCCCACAGGGGCGCAGAACATTCAGTACTTC.

The V call is TRBV5-4, the J call TRBJ1-4; 9 nucleotides agree with TRBD1. Germline-derived CDR1 and CDR2 are SGHNT and YYREEE (reference sequence). The CDR3 has 16 residues. After removal of 4 bases from V and 0 bases from J, the junction contained 4 bases not matched to a gene. The CDR3 region is CASSADRGATNEKLFF. CDR3 in DNA: TGTGCCAGCAGCGCTGACAGGGGGGCAACTAATGAAAAACTGTTTTTT.

This clone was counted only a few times. The V call is TRBV7-2, the J call TRBJ2-1, with 8 bases that match TRBD2. Germline CDR1 reads SGHTA; CDR2 reads FQGNSA. CDR3 size: 20 residues. The J segment lost 0 bases and the V segment lost 0 bases, leaving 13 bases of the junction unmatched. CDR3 residues: CASSLAPRPLAASSYNEQFF. In DNA form, the CDR3 reads TGTGCCAGCAGCTTAGCCCCACGGCCACTAGCGGCTAGCTCCTACAATGAGCAGTTCTTC.

The chain links TRBV28 to TRBJ1-2, with 9 positions matching TRBD1. V gave up 2 bases and J gave up 11 bases; unmatched junction bases: 6. Germline CDR1 MDHEN, CDR2 SYDVKM. The CDR3 contains 13 residues. CDR3 nucleotides: TGTGCCAGCAGTTTAAAGGACAGGGGATATTACACCTTC. Amino acid sequence: CASSLKDRGYYTF.

The chain is built from TRBV9 and TRBJ1-1, with TRBD1 as a possible D gene (5 bases). The V gene lost 0 bases and the J gene lost 6 bases, with 12 bases spanning the gap. Germline CDR1 reads SGDLS; CDR2 reads YYNGEE. The CDR3 length is 14 residues. CDR3 residues: CASSVGQGFAEAFF. The CDR3 bases are TGTGCCAGCAGCGTAGGTCAGGGTTTCGCTGAAGCTTTCTTT.

This clone was seen once. The chain employs TRBV5-4 and TRBJ2-7; 8 bases align to TRBD2. There are 14 residues in the CDR3. CDR1 SGHNT and CDR2 YYREEE come from the germline V gene (reference sequence). Germline trimming cut 3 bases from V and 2 bases from J; bases unmatched to any gene: 4. The CDR3 region has the DNA TGTGCCAGCAGCTCGGGGGGGAGGGCCTACGAGCAGTACTTC. Translation: CASSSGGRAYEQYF.

This clone was counted between two and nine times. This chain uses TRBV7-2 with TRBJ2-1; TRBD2 agrees at 8 bases. V lost 1 base to trimming and J lost 9 bases; unmatched junction nucleotides: 14. This CDR3 comprises 17 residues. Germline assignment: CDR1 SGHTA and CDR2 FQGNSA. CDR3 in amino acids: CASSLEVTGGPLGEQFF. As DNA, the CDR3 is TGTGCCAGCAGCTTAGAGGTAACGGGAGGGCCTTTAGGTGAGCAGTTCTTC.

The chain combines TRBV7-8 with TRBJ2-7; D is perhaps TRBD2 (6 bases). The CDR3 runs 14 residues. V lost 1 base, J lost 0 bases, and 7 bases lay in between. Looked up from germline, CDR1 is SGHVS and CDR2 is FQNEAQ. The CDR3 region is CASSLVGSSYEQYF. In nucleotides, the CDR3 is TGTGCCAGCAGCTTAGTCGGGAGCTCCTACGAGCAGTACTTC.

The V and J genes are TRBV28 and TRBJ2-7; no reliable D call. V was clipped by 5 bases and J by 4 bases, with 12 bases between them. The CDR3 spans 13 residues. CDR1 is MDHEN, CDR2 SYDVKM, per germline. Written as DNA, the CDR3 is TGTGCCAGCAGTCCACCCCCCCGGTACGAGCAGTACTTC. As protein: CASSPPPRYEQYF.

The chain combines TRBV5-5 with TRBJ1-2; no clear D. CDR1 and CDR2 from the germline V gene are SGHKS and YYEKEE (reference sequence). V lost 5 bases and J 7 bases, leaving 18 bases between the germline ends. The CDR3 totals 14 residues. The CDR3 sequence: CASSSTGSEGGYTF. CDR3 coding DNA: TGTGCCAGCAGTTCGACGGGGAGTGAGGGTGGCTACACCTTC.

The V call is TRBV28, the J call TRBJ1-2, with 9 bases identical to TRBD1. V shed 5 bases, J shed 6 bases, and the junction held 7 bases outside the gene matches. This CDR3 region has 14 residues. The germline V gene encodes CDR1 MDHEN and CDR2 SYDVKM. The CDR3 region has the DNA TGTGCCAGCAGTGGGACAGGGAGGGTCGATGGCTACACCTTC. Amino acid sequence: CASSGTGRVDGYTF.

The rearrangement links TRBV6-5 to TRBJ1-1, with TRBD1 matching 7 bases. This CDR3 has 12 residues. V was pared by 5 bases and J by 7 bases, with 4 bases of the junction left unmatched. The germline gives CDR1 MNHEY, CDR2 SVGAGI. CDR3 in DNA: TGTGCCAGCAGTCATAGACAGGGTGAAGCTTTCTTT. Amino acid sequence: CASSHRQGEAFF.

This chain connects TRBV5-6 to TRBJ2-6, with a possible D match to TRBD2 (5 bases). V shed 4 bases and J shed 0 bases, with 11 bases lying between them. The CDR3 consists of 16 residues. The germline gives CDR1 SGHDT, CDR2 YYEEEE. The CDR3 reads CASSLRGFSGANVLTF. CDR3 DNA sequence: TGTGCCAGCAGCCTGCGAGGGTTCTCTGGGGCCAACGTCCTGACTTTC.

V gene TRBV5-3 combines with J gene TRBJ2-5; 9 nucleotides align to TRBD1. TRBV5-3 is placed among ORFs of uncertain function. This CDR3 comprises 18 residues. Trimming at V came to 4 bases and at J to 0 bases, leaving 13 bases not matched to a gene. This CDR3 reads CARSRVGRQGGNQETQYF. In DNA form, the CDR3 reads TGTGCCAGAAGCCGAGTGGGGAGACAGGGGGGGAACCAAGAGACCCAGTACTTC.

V is TRBV7-2 and J is TRBJ1-3; the D is unclear. This CDR3 is 16 amino acids long. Trimming removed 2 bases from V and 0 bases from J, with 11 bases in between. Germline V lookup: CDR1 SGHTA, CDR2 FQGNSA. The chain's CDR3 is CASSLSSLGSGNTIYF. CDR3 nucleotides: TGTGCCAGCAGCTTATCTAGTCTGGGCTCTGGAAACACCATATATTTT.

The chain uses TRBV28 and TRBJ1-5, with 9 nucleotides matching TRBD1. The ends lost 5 bases at V and 5 bases at J; junction bases unmatched: 7. CDR1 is MDHEN and CDR2 is SYDVKM in the germline V gene. The CDR3 is 15 residues long. CDR3 residues: CASSRPGQGDQPQHF. The CDR3 nucleotides are TGTGCCAGCAGTCGTCCGGGACAGGGAGATCAGCCCCAGCATTTT.

The rearrangement links TRBV4-2 to TRBJ2-7; 11 bases line up with TRBD2. Germline CDR1 LGHNA, CDR2 YNFKEQ. V lost 2 bases to trimming and J lost 0 bases; unmatched junction nucleotides: 0. CDR3 length equals 15 residues. The DNA of the CDR3 is TGTGCCAGCAGCCAAACTAGCGGGAGCTCCTACGAGCAGTACTTC. Its translation is CASSQTSGSSYEQYF.